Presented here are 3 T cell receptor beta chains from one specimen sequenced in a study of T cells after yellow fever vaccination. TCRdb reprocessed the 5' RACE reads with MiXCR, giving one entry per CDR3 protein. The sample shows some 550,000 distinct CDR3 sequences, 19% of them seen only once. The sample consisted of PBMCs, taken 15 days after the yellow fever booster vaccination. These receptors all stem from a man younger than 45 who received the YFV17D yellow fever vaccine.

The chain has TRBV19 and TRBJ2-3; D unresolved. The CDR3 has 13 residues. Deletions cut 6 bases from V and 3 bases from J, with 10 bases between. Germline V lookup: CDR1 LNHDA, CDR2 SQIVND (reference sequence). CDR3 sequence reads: CASRPLGTDTQYF. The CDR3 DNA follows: TGTGCCAGTAGGCCCCTAGGGACAGATACGCAGTATTTT. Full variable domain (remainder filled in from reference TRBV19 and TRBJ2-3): DGGITQSPKYLFRKEGQNVTLSCEQNLNHDAMYWYRQDPGQGLRLIYYSQIVNDFQKGDIAEGYSVSREKKESFPLTVTSAQKNPTAFYLCASRPLGTDTQYFGPGTRLTVL.

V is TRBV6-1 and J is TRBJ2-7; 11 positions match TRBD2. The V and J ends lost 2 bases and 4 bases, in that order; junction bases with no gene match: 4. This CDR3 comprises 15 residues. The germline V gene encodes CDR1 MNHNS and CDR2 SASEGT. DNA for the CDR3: TGTGCCAGCAGTGAACGACTAGCGGGGCTTTACGAGCAGTACTTC. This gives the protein CASSERLAGLYEQYF.

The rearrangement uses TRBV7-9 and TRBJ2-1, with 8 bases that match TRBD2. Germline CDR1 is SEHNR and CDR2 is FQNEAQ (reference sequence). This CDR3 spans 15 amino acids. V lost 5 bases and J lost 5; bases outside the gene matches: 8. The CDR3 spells CASSTRTSRHNEQFF. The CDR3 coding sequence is TGTGCCAGCAGCACGAGGACTAGCCGGCACAATGAGCAGTTCTTC.